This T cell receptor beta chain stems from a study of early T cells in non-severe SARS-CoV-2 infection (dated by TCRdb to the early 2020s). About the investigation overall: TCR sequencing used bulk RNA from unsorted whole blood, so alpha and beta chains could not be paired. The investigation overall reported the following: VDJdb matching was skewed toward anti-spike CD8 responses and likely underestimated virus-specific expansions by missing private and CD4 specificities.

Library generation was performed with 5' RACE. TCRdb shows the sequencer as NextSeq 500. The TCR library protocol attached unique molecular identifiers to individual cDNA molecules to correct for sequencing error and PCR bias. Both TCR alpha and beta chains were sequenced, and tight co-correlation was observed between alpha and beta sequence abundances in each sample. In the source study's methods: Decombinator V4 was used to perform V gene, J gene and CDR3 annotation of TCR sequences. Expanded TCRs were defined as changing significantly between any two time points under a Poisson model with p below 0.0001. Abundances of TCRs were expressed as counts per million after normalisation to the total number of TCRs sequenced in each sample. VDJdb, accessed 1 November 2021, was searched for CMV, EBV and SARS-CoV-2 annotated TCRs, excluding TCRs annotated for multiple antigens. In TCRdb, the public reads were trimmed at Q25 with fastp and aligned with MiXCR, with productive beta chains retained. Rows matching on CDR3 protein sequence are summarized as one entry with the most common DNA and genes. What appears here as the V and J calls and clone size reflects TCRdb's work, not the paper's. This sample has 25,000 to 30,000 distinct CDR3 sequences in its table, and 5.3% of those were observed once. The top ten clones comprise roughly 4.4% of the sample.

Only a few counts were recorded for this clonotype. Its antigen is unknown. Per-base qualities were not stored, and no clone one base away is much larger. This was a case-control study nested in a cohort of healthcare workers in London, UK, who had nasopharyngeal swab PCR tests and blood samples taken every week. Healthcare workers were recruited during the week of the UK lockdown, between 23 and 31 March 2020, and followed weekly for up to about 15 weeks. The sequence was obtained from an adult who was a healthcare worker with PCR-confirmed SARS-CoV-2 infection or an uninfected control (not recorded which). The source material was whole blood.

The sequenced DNA: TGTGCCAGCAGTGAAGTCGAGCAGTACTTC. Its protein is CASSEVEQYF. The receptor chain draws on TRBV6-1 and TRBJ2-7; the D gene is unclear. For CDR1 and CDR2, the germline V gene lists MNHNS and SASEGT. The CDR3 contains 10 residues, cysteine and phenylalanine counted. Only the CDR3 region is kept as DNA, spanning 30 bases read in frame from base 1. V lost 1 base and J lost 6 bases; the stretch between them is 1 base long.